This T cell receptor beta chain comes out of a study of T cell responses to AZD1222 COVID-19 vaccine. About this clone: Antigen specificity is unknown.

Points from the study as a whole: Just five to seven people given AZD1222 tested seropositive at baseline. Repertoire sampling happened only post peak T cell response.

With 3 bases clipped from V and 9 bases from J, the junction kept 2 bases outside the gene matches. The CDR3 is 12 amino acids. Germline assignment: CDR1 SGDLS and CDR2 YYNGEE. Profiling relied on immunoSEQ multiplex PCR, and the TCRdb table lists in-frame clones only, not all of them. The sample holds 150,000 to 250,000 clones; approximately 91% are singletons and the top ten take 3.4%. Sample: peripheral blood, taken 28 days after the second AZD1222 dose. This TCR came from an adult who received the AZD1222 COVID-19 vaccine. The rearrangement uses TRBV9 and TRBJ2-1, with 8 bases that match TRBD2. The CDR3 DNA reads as TGTGCCAGCAGCGGAACTAGCGGTGAGCAGTTCTTC. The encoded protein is CASSGTSGEQFF.